This T cell receptor beta chain stems from a study of T-cell memory formation after mild COVID-19. Germline V gives CDR1 LGHNA, CDR2 YSLEER. The ends lost 0 bases at V and 5 bases at J; junction bases unmatched: 3. The CDR3 consists of 15 residues. TCRalpha and TCRbeta libraries used 5'RACE with constant-segment primers and UMIs. TCRdb independently ran MiXCR on the 5' RACE reads; one entry per CDR3 protein. The sample has 560,000 or so distinct CDR3 sequences; around a sixth are singletons. The rearrangement joins TRBV4-3 to TRBJ2-7; 11 bases agree with TRBD2. The sequence was collected from an adult woman who had mild COVID-19 (a few samples of this study predate the infection). Cell type and time point are not known. Sequencing input: PBMCs or a T cell subset sorted from them (not recorded which). DNA of the CDR3: TGCGCCAGCAGCCAAGATCTACTAGCGGGAGACGAGCAGTACTTC. Translated: CASSQDLLAGDEQYF.